This TCR beta chain was sequenced during a study of cytomegalovirus exposure and HLA in healthy donors. The PCR ran on 60 Vbeta and 13 Jbeta primers. Repertoires were generated with immunoSEQ multiplex PCR, while TCRdb's copy carries only in-frame clones and drops some. Of around 40,000 clones in the sample, 82% are singletons; the top ten hold more than 9%. The CDR3 has 17 residues. Germline V gives CDR1 SEHNR, CDR2 FQNEAQ (reference sequence). To note about this clone: Sequence at one end of the junction differs from germline and may be a read error.

The rearrangement uses TRBV7-9 and TRBJ2-5; 12 bases align to TRBD2. Sequencing input: PBMCs. This clonotype was obtained from a woman under 30 in good health and CMV-seropositive. This CDR3 is CSSSPRTSGVEQETQYF. CDR3 DNA sequence: TGTTCCAGCAGCCCCAGGACTAGCGGGGTTGAACAAGAGACCCAGTACTTC.